This is a list of T cell receptor beta chains from one sample in a study of blood T cell repertoires in COVID-19. TCRdb keeps only in-frame clones here, not all; method: immunoSEQ multiplex PCR. The sample lists approximately 82,000 clones, about four fifths occurring once. The sample consisted of peripheral blood. All receptors derive from a man aged 50-59 years with active or convalescent COVID-19. CDR3s include the opening cysteine and the closing phenylalanine or tryptophan. Fields, in order: V gene, J gene, clone size, D gene, CDR3 protein, CDR3 DNA. D genes are given only for firm matches. Clone size is given for some rows only: seen once, a few or many times, or a class if the clone is expanded.

>TRBV19|TRBJ1-1|NA|TRBD1
CASSIGQGAIGTEAFF
TGTGCCAGTAGTATAGGACAGGGGGCGATTGGGACTGAAGCTTTCTTT
>TRBV28|TRBJ2-7|NA|TRBD2
CSYGREGSEQYF
TGTTCATACGGGAGGGAGGGCTCCGAGCAGTACTTC
>TRBV6-5|TRBJ1-2|NA|NA
CASLKSGNGYTF
TGTGCCAGCCTTAAGTCGGGGAATGGCTACACCTTC
>TRBV18|TRBJ2-1|NA|TRBD2
CASSPFQDSGGPAWYEQFF
TGTGCCAGCTCACCGTTTCAAGATAGCGGGGGGCCCGCCTGGTATGAGCAGTTCTTC
>TRBV10-3|TRBJ2-6|NA|TRBD1
CAISDRGQGSSGANVLTF
TGTGCCATCAGTGACAGGGGACAGGGTAGCTCTGGGGCCAACGTCCTGACTTTC
>TRBV15|TRBJ1-5|NA|TRBD1
CATSRWGQYDHSNQPQHF
TGTGCCACCAGTAGGTGGGGACAGTATGATCATAGCAATCAGCCCCAGCATTTT
>TRBV7-8|TRBJ1-2|few|NA
CASSPQTRTLAGGYTF
TGTGCCAGCAGCCCTCAGACTCGGACGCTAGCTGGCGGCTACACCTTC
>TRBV19|TRBJ1-2|NA|NA
CASSTGTFYGYTF
TGTGCCAGTAGTACCGGGACTTTCTATGGCTACACCTTC
>TRBV4-3|TRBJ2-3|NA|TRBD2
CASSQVWNSGGLIDTDTQYF
TGCGCCAGCAGCCAAGTATGGAATAGCGGGGGCCTCATAGACACAGATACGCAGTATTTT
>TRBV7-9|TRBJ2-2|few|TRBD1
CASSNVVTGADTGELFF
TGTGCCAGCAGCAACGTGGTGACAGGGGCAGACACCGGGGAGCTGTTTTTT
>TRBV14|TRBJ1-2|few|NA
CASSRPTDYGYTF
TGTGCCAGCAGCCGCCCGACAGACTATGGCTACACCTTC
>TRBV3-1/TRBV3-2|TRBJ2-7|few|TRBD1
CASSQGTGPSLSSYEQYF
TGTGCCAGCAGCCAAGGGACAGGGCCCTCTTTAAGCTCCTACGAGCAGTACTTC
>TRBV9|TRBJ1-2|NA|NA
CASSVADSNYGYTF
TGTGCCAGCAGCGTAGCCGACAGCAACTATGGCTACACCTTC
>TRBV6-1|TRBJ1-5|NA|NA
CASSEFGGQPQHF
TGTGCCAGCAGTGAATTCGGGGGTCAGCCCCAGCATTTT
>TRBV28|TRBJ1-6|NA|NA
CASSGKGRHSPLHF
TGTGCCAGCAGTGGGAAGGGGAGGCATTCACCCCTCCACTTT
>TRBV4-3|TRBJ1-4|NA|TRBD1
CASSHADRAENEKLFF
TGCGCCAGCAGCCACGCGGACAGGGCGGAGAATGAAAAACTGTTTTTT
>TRBV30|TRBJ1-5|NA|TRBD1
CAWSKQGDQPQHF
TGTGCCTGGAGTAAACAGGGGGATCAGCCCCAGCATTTT
>TRBV7-6|TRBJ2-7|once|NA
CASSTTPGVYEQYF
TGTGCCAGCAGCACCACCCCGGGGGTGTACGAGCAGTACTTC
>TRBV11-2|TRBJ2-7|NA|NA
CASSFNRALSYEQYF
TGTGCCAGCAGCTTCAACAGGGCCCTCTCCTACGAGCAGTACTTC
>TRBV14|TRBJ1-2|NA|NA
CASSQGALGYGYTF
TGTGCCAGCAGCCAAGGGGCGCTTGGCTATGGCTACACCTTC
>TRBV4-3|TRBJ2-3|NA|TRBD2
CASSQVHARGALTDTQYF
TGCGCCAGCAGCCAAGTTCATGCGCGGGGGGCCCTCACAGATACGCAGTATTTT
>TRBV28|TRBJ1-6|NA|NA
CASSSAGAAPLHF
TGTGCCAGCAGTTCGGCGGGGGCGGCACCCCTCCACTTT
>TRBV7-2|TRBJ1-4|NA|NA
CASSPGSTTNEKLFF
TGTGCCAGCAGCCCCGGGAGTACAACTAATGAAAAACTGTTTTTT
>TRBV6-2/TRBV6-3|TRBJ2-1|NA|TRBD1
CASSLGGQLYNEQFF
TGTGCCAGCAGTTTAGGGGGACAGCTTTACAATGAGCAGTTCTTC
>TRBV11-3|TRBJ2-3|NA|TRBD2
CASSLAAGDPSTDTQYF
TGTGCCAGCAGCTTAGCCGCGGGGGATCCTAGCACAGATACGCAGTATTTT
>TRBV11-2|TRBJ1-2|NA|NA
CASSLYREGSGYGYTF
TGTGCCAGCAGCTTATACAGGGAGGGATCGGGCTATGGCTACACCTTC
>TRBV5-1|TRBJ2-3|NA|NA
CASSPAGVSTDTQYF
TGCGCCAGCAGCCCCGCCGGGGTTAGCACAGATACGCAGTATTTT
>TRBV7-2|TRBJ1-6|few|TRBD1
CASSFPRWTGNSPLHF
TGTGCCAGCAGCTTCCCCAGGTGGACAGGCAATTCACCCCTCCACTTT
>TRBV27|TRBJ1-3|NA|TRBD1
CASSLTGTSGNTIYF
TGTGCCAGCAGTTTGACAGGGACCTCTGGAAACACCATATATTTT
>TRBV18|TRBJ2-7|NA|NA
CASSRGKGGTYEQYF
TGTGCCAGCTCACGGGGCAAGGGCGGAACCTACGAGCAGTACTTC
>TRBV5-3|TRBJ2-3|NA|TRBD2
CARSLLAGTSTDTQYF
TGTGCCAGAAGCTTACTAGCGGGGACTAGCACAGATACGCAGTATTTT
>TRBV3-1/TRBV3-2|TRBJ1-5|NA|NA
CASSQVTVSDSNQPQHF
TGTGCCAGCAGCCAGGTTACAGTCTCCGATAGCAATCAGCCCCAGCATTTT
>TRBV14|TRBJ2-1|NA|TRBD2
CASRSTSGAYNEQFF
TGTGCCAGCAGATCAACTAGCGGTGCCTACAATGAGCAGTTCTTC
>TRBV11-2|TRBJ1-6|NA|NA
CASSLDTRSPLHF
TGTGCCAGCAGCTTAGATACACGCTCACCCCTCCACTTT
>TRBV10-3|TRBJ2-1|NA|NA
CAISGGGDGNEQFF
TGTGCCATCAGTGGGGGCGGAGATGGCAATGAGCAGTTCTTC
>TRBV15|TRBJ1-1|few|TRBD1
CATSGAEGQGNTEAFF
TGTGCCACCAGCGGTGCCGAAGGACAGGGGAACACTGAAGCTTTCTTT